Shown below are 32 T cell receptor beta chains from a single sample sequenced in a study of control samples from healthy donors and cancer patients. Produced via immunoSEQ multiplex PCR; TCRdb's table is partial and in-frame only. The sample shows 95,000 to 150,000 clones, about 87% of them seen only once. The specimen sequenced was blood. The receptors come from a man aged 55 to 70 in good health.

The rearrangement joins TRBV30 to TRBJ2-2; D unclear. The V end lost 3 bases, the J end lost 3 bases, and 2 bases lay between the germline ends. The CDR3 spans 11 residues. The germline CDR1 and CDR2 sequences are GTSNPN and SVGIG (reference sequence). The CDR3 DNA reads as TGTGCCTGGAGATACACCGGGGAGCTGTTTTTT. It is translated as CAWRYTGELFF.

The chain has TRBV3-1 (or the pseudogene TRBV3-2) and TRBJ2-7; 8 bases map to TRBD1. V shed 4 bases and J 6 bases; nucleotides not matched to a gene: 2. The CDR3 extends over 12 amino acids. Per germline, CDR1 LGHDT and CDR2 YNNKEL (reference sequence). CDR3: CASSLDRGEQYF. The CDR3 DNA sequence: TGTGCCAGCAGCCTCGACAGGGGCGAGCAGTACTTC.

This rearrangement joins TRBV9 to TRBJ1-1; no clear D. The CDR3 is 15 residues long. Trimming took off 0 bases at V and 1 base at J, with 10 bases between the two ends. CDR1 is SGDLS and CDR2 is YYNGEE in the germline V gene. The CDR3 loop is CASSVGRMENTEAFF. DNA for the CDR3: TGTGCCAGCAGCGTAGGGAGGATGGAGAACACTGAAGCTTTCTTT.

This sequence joins TRBV5-6 and TRBJ1-1; TRBD1 is a possible D gene (6 bases). From germline, CDR1 is SGHDT and CDR2 YYEEEE. Trimming removed 1 base from V and 3 bases from J, with 22 bases in between. The CDR3 extends over 18 amino acids. Here the CDR3 reads CASSLWGGGGGPHTEAFF. The CDR3 coding sequence is TGTGCCAGCAGCTTGTGGGGTGGAGGGGGGGGACCCCACACTGAAGCTTTCTTT.

There are a few counts of this clone. For the CDR3, the DNA is TGTGCCAGCAGTTTAAACCCCCTCCTTCCCCGGGGGGCCTATGGCTACACCTTC. As protein: CASSLNPLLPRGAYGYTF. The chain joins TRBV27 to TRBJ1-2; TRBD1 might be the D (6 bases). The CDR3 consists of 18 residues. With 2 bases removed from V and 4 bases from J, the gap between germline ends came to 23 bases. Germline CDR1 is MNHEY and CDR2 is SMNVEV (reference sequence).

The V call is TRBV6-5, the J call TRBJ1-6; 9 bases map to TRBD1. The CDR3 has 15 residues. Germline CDR1 reads MNHEY; CDR2 reads SVGAGI. V lost 6 bases and J lost 7; bases outside the gene matches: 7. The CDR3 region is CASSQMDRGNSPLHF. CDR3 sequence (DNA): TGTGCCAGCAGCCAAATGGACAGGGGAAATTCACCCCTCCACTTT.

Written as DNA, the CDR3 is TGTGCCAGCTCACCCAGGGTATACACCGGGGAGCTGTTTTTT. Amino acids: CASSPRVYTGELFF. The chain employs TRBV18 and TRBJ2-2; maybe TRBD1 (5 bases). Germline CDR1 reads KGHSH; CDR2 reads LQKENI. V was shortened by 3 bases and J by 3 bases, with 8 bases between the two germline ends. The CDR3 runs 14 residues.

This chain uses TRBV18 with TRBJ1-1, with D maybe TRBD1 (5 bases). Germline-derived CDR1 and CDR2 are KGHSH and LQKENI. Trimming shortened V by 3 bases and J by 11 bases, and 16 bases separated the two germline ends. The CDR3 spans 13 residues. The DNA for the CDR3 is TGTGCCAGCTCACCTACGGCGGGGGGAGGGGCTTTCTTT. Residues: CASSPTAGGGAFF.

V usage is TRBV6-2 or TRBV6-3 and J usage is TRBJ1-5; TRBD1 agrees at 7 bases. The V and J ends lost 5 bases and 6 bases, in that order; junction bases with no gene match: 13. Germline CDR1 MNHEY, CDR2 SVGEGT. The CDR3 consists of 16 residues. The CDR3 bases are TGTGCCAGCAGTGAGCATAGACAGGGCTCGGGTCAGCCCCAGCATTTT. Translation: CASSEHRQGSGQPQHF.

Note on this clone: Other nucleotide sequences from this sample produce the same CDR3. The chain combines TRBV27 with TRBJ2-7; 11 bases match TRBD1. CDR1 is MNHEY, CDR2 SMNVEV, per germline (reference sequence). The junction had 5 bases not matched to a gene; V was cut back by 8 bases and J by 5 bases. This CDR3 region has 13 residues. This CDR3 is CASGQGAKNEQYF. The CDR3 nucleotides read TGTGCCAGCGGACAGGGGGCTAAGAACGAGCAGTACTTC.

V usage is TRBV5-1 and J usage is TRBJ1-3, with a weak D call TRBD1 (6 bases). This CDR3 has 16 residues. CDR1 and CDR2 (germline): SGHRS, YFSETQ. Trimming cost V 5 bases and J 0 bases, with 15 bases left between them. The CDR3 DNA reads TGCGCCAGCAGGCCGGACAGTTTCAGCTCTGGAAACACCATATATTTT. Translating it yields CASRPDSFSSGNTIYF.

This rearrangement joins TRBV9 to TRBJ2-1; either TRBD1 or TRBD2 may supply D (5 bases each). This CDR3 contains 15 residues. Germline CDR1 is SGDLS and CDR2 is YYNGEE. V dropped 4 bases and J dropped 10 bases, with 21 bases sitting between them. The CDR3 loop is CASSPLGPRSPEQFF. The CDR3 bases are TGTGCCAGCAGCCCCCTGGGACCGCGTTCACCCGAGCAGTTCTTC.

The chain links TRBV18 to TRBJ2-6; no definite D call. Germline CDR1 and CDR2: KGHSH and LQKENI. V lost 1 base and J 0 bases, leaving 4 bases between the germline ends. CDR3 length equals 15 residues. The CDR3 nucleotides are TGTGCCAGCTCACCACTGGACTCTGGGGCCAACGTCCTGACTTTC. Protein: CASSPLDSGANVLTF.

The rearrangement links TRBV19 to TRBJ2-6; D perhaps matches TRBD2 (6 bases). Trimming took off 0 bases at V and 0 bases at J, with 6 bases between the two ends. The CDR3 runs to 16 residues. The V gene's germline CDR1 is LNHDA and CDR2 SQIVND (reference sequence). The CDR3 nucleotides read TGTGCCAGTAGTATAGACGGGAGCTCTGGGGCCAACGTCCTGACTTTC. This gives the protein CASSIDGSSGANVLTF.

The chain employs TRBV18 and TRBJ1-4; 9 positions match TRBD1. Germline values: CDR1 KGHSH, CDR2 LQKENI. The length of the CDR3 is 13 residues. The V and J ends lost 8 bases and 8 bases, in that order; junction bases with no gene match: 6. The CDR3 region is CASHRGRGEKLFF. The CDR3 DNA sequence: TGTGCCAGCCACAGGGGGCGCGGCGAAAAACTGTTTTTT.

The CDR3 spells CASSLSWGRVEKLFF. The CDR3 DNA reads as TGTGCCAGCAGTTTATCGTGGGGGCGTGTTGAAAAACTGTTTTTT. The chain carries TRBV27 and TRBJ1-4; the D gene is possibly TRBD1 (6 bases). Trimming left V 0 bases short and J 7 bases short, with 12 bases between. CDR3 length: 15 residues. Per the germline V gene, CDR1 is MNHEY and CDR2 is SMNVEV (reference sequence). The full variable domain, its missing parts supplied by reference TRBV27 and TRBJ1-4, is EAQVTQNPRYLITVTGKKLTVTCSQNMNHEYMSWYRQDPGLGLRQIYYSMNVEVTDKGDVPEGYKVSRKEKRNFPLILESPSPNQTSLYFCASSLSWGRVEKLFFGSGTQLSVL.

The chain uses TRBV19 and TRBJ1-4, with D unclear. The CDR3 covers 13 residues. CDR1 and CDR2 (germline): LNHDA, SQIVND (reference sequence). V lost 4 bases, J lost 5 bases, and 8 bases lay in between. CDR3 nucleotides: TGTGCCAGTAGTAGTACTGGGAATGAAAAACTGTTTTTT. Protein sequence: CASSSTGNEKLFF.

The J gene is TRBJ1-3, the V gene TRBV24-1; unclear D gene. In germline, CDR1 is KGHDR, CDR2 SFDVKD. The CDR3 is made up of 13 amino acids. The V end lost 2 bases, the J end lost 0 bases, and 1 base lay between the germline ends. CDR3 amino acids: CATSDYSGNTIYF. CDR3 in DNA: TGTGCCACCAGTGATTACTCTGGAAACACCATATATTTT.

Only a few counts were recorded for this clone. This chain links TRBV28 with TRBJ1-2; 8 nucleotides agree with TRBD1. Germline-derived CDR1 and CDR2 are MDHEN and SYDVKM. The CDR3 runs 16 residues. V lost 5 bases, J lost 4 bases, and 12 bases stayed unmatched. This chain's CDR3 is CASSVHRGVSSYGYTF. In DNA form, the CDR3 reads TGTGCCAGCAGTGTACACAGGGGGGTGTCTAGCTATGGCTACACCTTC.

The V call is TRBV28, the J call TRBJ1-2; 7 bases are a match to TRBD1. The CDR3 consists of 13 residues. J gave up 3 bases and V 4 bases, and 2 bases lay outside the gene matches. Germline-derived CDR1 and CDR2 are MDHEN and SYDVKM. The DNA of the CDR3 is TGTGCCAGCAGTTCACAGGGGTACTATGGCTACACCTTC. Protein: CASSSQGYYGYTF.

The rearrangement joins TRBV29-1 to TRBJ2-7; possibly TRBD2 for D (7 bases). This CDR3 has 14 residues. V lost 5 bases to trimming and J lost 4 bases, with 18 bases between them. Germline V lookup: CDR1 SQVTM, CDR2 ANQGSEA. CDR3 region: CSVQGGGGGYEQYF. In DNA form, the CDR3 reads TGCAGCGTTCAAGGGGGGGGCGGCGGATACGAGCAGTACTTC.

CDR3 region: CASTTDPLLAEAFF. As DNA, the CDR3 is TGTGCCAGCACTACCGACCCCTTACTAGCTGAAGCTTTCTTT. The V and J genes are TRBV6-5 and TRBJ1-1, with D unclear. Germline CDR1 and CDR2: MNHEY and SVGAGI. With 7 bases removed from V and 6 bases from J, the gap between germline ends came to 18 bases. This CDR3 is built from 14 residues.

The chain has TRBV12-2 and TRBJ1-1; whether TRBD1, the table's D call, matches the DNA was not checked. TRBV12-2 is a known pseudogene. The CDR3 extends over 18 amino acids. The CDR3 loop reads CASRLVNQGYHPGTEAFF. CDR3 sequence (DNA): TGTGCAAGTCGCTTAGTCAACCAGGGATATCATCCAGGCACTGAAGCTTTCTTT.

This chain connects TRBV7-2 to TRBJ1-2; D may be TRBD1 (5 bases). Trimming removed 4 bases from V and 8 bases from J, with 14 bases in between. The CDR3 covers 13 residues. Germline-derived CDR1 and CDR2 are SGHTA and FQGNSA. CDR3: CASSSAQGVGYTF. The CDR3 nucleotides are TGTGCCAGCAGCTCTGCCCAGGGTGTGGGCTACACCTTC.

This clone appeared a few times. This chain uses TRBV29-1 with TRBJ2-2; possibly TRBD1 for D (5 bases). V lost 2 bases and J 8 bases, leaving 15 bases between the germline ends. CDR1 is SQVTM, CDR2 ANQGSEA, per germline. The CDR3 extends over 14 amino acids. CDR3 coding DNA: TGCAGCGTTGAATGGTGGACACTCCCTGGGGAGCTGTTTTTT. This gives the protein CSVEWWTLPGELFF.

This clone was observed a few times. The chain uses TRBV4-2 and TRBJ1-6, with D perhaps matching TRBD1 (6 bases). This CDR3 has 14 amino acids. Germline V gene data show CDR1 as LGHNA and CDR2 as YNFKEQ. V dropped 0 bases and J dropped 10 bases, with 10 bases sitting between them. The CDR3 sequence: CASSQDTGNSPLHF. The DNA for the CDR3 is TGTGCCAGCAGCCAAGATACAGGGAACTCACCCCTCCACTTT.

This clone showed up just a few times. The chain has TRBV5-1 and TRBJ2-2; possibly TRBD1 for D (7 bases). Trimming pared 1 base from V and 4 bases from J, leaving 11 bases between. The CDR3 covers 15 residues. Per the germline V gene, CDR1 is SGHRS and CDR2 is YFSETQ. This CDR3 reads CASSLYQGGTGELFF. CDR3 DNA: TGCGCCAGCAGCTTGTACCAGGGGGGCACCGGGGAGCTGTTTTTT.

The chain uses TRBV30 and TRBJ2-2; perhaps D is TRBD1 or TRBD2 (5 bases each). This CDR3 contains 17 residues. Germline V gene lookup returns CDR1 GTSNPN and CDR2 SVGIG (reference sequence). The ends were cut back, 3 bases at V and 2 bases at J, with 19 bases in the middle. This CDR3 reads CAWSYSGGLSNTGELFF. CDR3 nucleotides: TGTGCCTGGAGCTATAGTGGGGGTCTCTCTAACACCGGGGAGCTGTTTTTT.

V usage is TRBV3-1 (or the pseudogene TRBV3-2) and J usage is TRBJ2-7; D uncertain. The germline CDR1 and CDR2 sequences are LGHDT and YNNKEL (reference sequence). The CDR3 length is 14 residues. Trimming cost V 3 bases and J 6 bases, with 15 bases left between them. The CDR3 spells CASSHGLIEAEQYF. The CDR3 DNA reads TGTGCCAGCAGCCACGGGTTAATAGAGGCCGAGCAGTACTTC.

The V gene is TRBV7-2, the J gene TRBJ2-3; 12 bases map to TRBD2. Germline V gene data show CDR1 as SGHTA and CDR2 as FQGNSA. J lost 4 bases, V lost 1 base, and 3 bases had no gene match. The CDR3 consists of 16 residues. CDR3 DNA sequence: TGTGCCAGCAGCTTAGAGCTAGCGGGGGGGTCAGATACGCAGTATTTT. Translated: CASSLELAGGSDTQYF.

This sequence joins TRBV27 and TRBJ2-3; no firm D call. The CDR3 consists of 16 residues. The germline CDR1 and CDR2 sequences are MNHEY and SMNVEV (reference sequence). V gave up 0 bases and J gave up 2 bases, with 12 bases separating them. CDR3 sequence (DNA): TGTGCCAGCAGTTTATCGCCCCCCGATCCCACAGATACGCAGTATTTT. Its translation is CASSLSPPDPTDTQYF.

This clone was counted a single time. The chain is built from TRBV19 and TRBJ1-6; D call uncertain. Looked up from germline, CDR1 is LNHDA and CDR2 is SQIVND (reference sequence). V was shortened by 7 bases and J by 5 bases, with 15 bases between the two germline ends. CDR3 length equals 15 residues. The CDR3 DNA sequence: TGTGCCAGTACTTGGGGTGGGAGAGATAATTCACCCCTCCACTTT. It encodes CASTWGGRDNSPLHF.